This entry concerns a single T cell receptor (beta chain). No antigen is known for it. The sample originates from a study of neoadjuvant anti-PD-1 for oral cavity cancer. The study's findings and limits: Higher pretreatment Treg/Th17 ratios tracked higher pretreatment blood clonality. Each response group had just three patients in TCR analyses.

Six replicates per PBMC sample, mostly from 450 to 600 ng of genomic DNA. The assay was immunoSEQ multiplex PCR, and TCRdb's table has in-frame clones only and misses some. Counted here are 11,000 to 15,000 clones, roughly 67% occurring once; the ten biggest clones make up 2% to 2.5%. This CDR3 contains 11 residues. Trimming stripped 3 bases from V and 6 bases from J, with 6 bases between. The germline CDR1 and CDR2 sequences are DFQATT and SNEGSKA (reference sequence). V gene TRBV20-1 combines with J gene TRBJ2-1; D may be TRBD1 or TRBD2 (5 bases each). The material was PBMCs, obtained before nivolumab (anti-PD-1) treatment. This TCR came from a person aged 35-79 years with oral cavity squamous cell carcinoma. The DNA for the CDR3 is TGCAGTGCTAGCGGGACCAATGAGCAGTTCTTC. This encodes CSASGTNEQFF.